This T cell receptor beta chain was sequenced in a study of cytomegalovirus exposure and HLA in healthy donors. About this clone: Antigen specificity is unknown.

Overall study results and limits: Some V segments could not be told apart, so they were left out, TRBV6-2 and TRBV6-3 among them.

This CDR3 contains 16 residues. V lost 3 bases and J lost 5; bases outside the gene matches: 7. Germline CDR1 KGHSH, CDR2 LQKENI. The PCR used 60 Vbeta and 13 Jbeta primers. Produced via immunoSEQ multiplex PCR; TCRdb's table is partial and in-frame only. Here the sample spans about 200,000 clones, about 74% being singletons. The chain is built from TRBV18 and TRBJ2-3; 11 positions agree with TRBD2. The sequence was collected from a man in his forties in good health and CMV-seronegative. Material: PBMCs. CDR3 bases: TGTGCCAGCTCACCGAATAGCGGGGGGGCTGGAGATACGCAGTATTTT. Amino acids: CASSPNSGGAGDTQYF.